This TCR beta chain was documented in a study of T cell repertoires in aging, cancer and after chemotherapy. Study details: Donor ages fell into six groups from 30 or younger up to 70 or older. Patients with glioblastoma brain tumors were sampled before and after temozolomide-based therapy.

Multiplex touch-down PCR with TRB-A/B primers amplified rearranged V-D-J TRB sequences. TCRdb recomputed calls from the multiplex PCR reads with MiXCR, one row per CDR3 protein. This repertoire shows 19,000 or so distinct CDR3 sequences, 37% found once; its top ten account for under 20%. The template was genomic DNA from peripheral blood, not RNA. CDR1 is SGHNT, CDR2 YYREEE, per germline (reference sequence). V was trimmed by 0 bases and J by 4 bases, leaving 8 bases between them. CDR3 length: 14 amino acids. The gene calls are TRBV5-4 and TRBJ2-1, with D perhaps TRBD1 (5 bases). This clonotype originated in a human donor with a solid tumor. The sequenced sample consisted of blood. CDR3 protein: CASSLGTPYNEQFF. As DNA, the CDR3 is TGTGCCAGCAGCTTGGGGACACCTTACAATGAGCAGTTCTTC.